This is a list of T cell receptor beta chains from one sample in a study of T cells after yellow fever vaccination. TCRdb re-called the 5' RACE reads through MiXCR, storing one row per CDR3 protein. The data hold approximately 550,000 distinct CDR3 sequences, with approximately 15% observed a single time. The specimen was PBMCs, collected on the day of the yellow fever booster vaccination. The receptors shown here come from a man aged 25-40 years who received the YFV17D yellow fever vaccine. Both conserved end residues are part of each CDR3. The order of the fields is clone size, V gene, CDR3 length, D gene, J gene, CDR3 protein, CDR3 DNA. A D gene is named only where the DNA matches it firmly. Expanded clones are given a class, and other clones once, few, many or no size at all.

.	TRBV20-1	14	TRBD2	TRBJ2-7	CSARNLAGYYEQYF	TGCAGTGCTAGAAATCTAGCGGGGTACTACGAGCAGTACTTC
.	TRBV20-1	15	TRBD2	TRBJ2-3	CSARGTSGRADTQYF	TGCAGTGCTAGAGGGACTAGCGGGAGGGCAGATACGCAGTATTTT
few	TRBV7-9	16	.	TRBJ2-1	CASSWPRDSTYNEQFF	TGTGCCAGCAGCTGGCCCCGGGACTCAACCTACAATGAGCAGTTCTTC
few	TRBV15	14	.	TRBJ2-1	CATSRGDTGAGQFF	TGTGCCACCAGCAGGGGGGACACCGGGGCGGGGCAGTTCTTC
few	TRBV20-1	13	.	TRBJ2-2	CSARKTDPGELFF	TGCAGTGCTAGAAAGACAGATCCCGGGGAGCTGTTTTTT
.	TRBV20-1	15	TRBD2	TRBJ2-7	CSAENSGLAGFEQYF	TGCAGTGCTGAAAATTCGGGACTAGCGGGATTCGAGCAGTACTTC
few	TRBV28	14	.	TRBJ1-2	CASSLDTFNYGYTF	TGTGCCAGCAGTTTAGACACCTTTAACTATGGCTACACCTTC
many	TRBV4-3	15	TRBD2	TRBJ2-5	CASSQDQGGTQTQYF	TGCGCCAGCAGCCAAGATCAGGGAGGGACGCAGACCCAGTACTTC
.	TRBV6-2/TRBV6-3	13	.	TRBJ2-3	CAHSGRRTDTQYF	TGTGCCCACTCCGGGAGACGGACAGATACGCAGTATTTT
.	TRBV20-1	13	TRBD1	TRBJ2-1	CSASSGQFNEQFF	TGCAGTGCTAGTTCGGGACAGTTCAATGAGCAGTTCTTC
.	TRBV20-1	13	TRBD1	TRBJ1-6	CSAPGQYNSPLHF	TGCAGTGCCCCGGGACAGTACAATTCACCCCTCCACTTT
few	TRBV18	14	TRBD2	TRBJ2-7	CASSPQRGAYEQYF	TGTGCCAGCTCACCACAGCGGGGTGCCTACGAGCAGTACTTC
few	TRBV5-6	19	TRBD1	TRBJ2-7	CASSQALPGQGDRIHEQYF	TGTGCCAGCAGCCAGGCCCTCCCGGGACAGGGCGATCGGATCCACGAGCAGTACTTC
.	TRBV12-3/TRBV12-4	18	TRBD1	TRBJ2-1	CTLSLGGSGTGSYNEQFF	TGTACCCTCAGTTTAGGGGGCTCCGGGACAGGCTCCTACAATGAGCAGTTCTTC
few	TRBV20-1	10	.	TRBJ1-2	CSASLDRSYF	TGCAGTGCTAGTCTCGACAGGAGTTACTTC
.	TRBV19	12	.	TRBJ2-1	CASKTGFNEQFF	TGTGCCAGTAAAACAGGGTTCAATGAGCAGTTCTTC
.	TRBV9	16	TRBD2	TRBJ2-3	CASSAGTSQITDTQYF	TGTGCCAGCAGCGCCGGGACTAGCCAAATCACAGATACGCAGTATTTT
.	TRBV20-1	14	TRBD1	TRBJ2-7	CSASTGTGTSDQYF	TGCAGTGCGAGTACCGGGACAGGGACGAGCGATCAGTACTTC
.	TRBV10-3	15	TRBD1	TRBJ2-5	CAISDRDRGRETQYF	TGTGCCATCAGCGATCGGGACAGGGGGCGGGAGACCCAGTACTTC
.	TRBV20-1	14	.	TRBJ2-1	CSARDILSSEPQFF	TGCAGTGCTAGGGATATACTGTCTAGCGAACCTCAGTTCTTC
few	TRBV7-2	15	.	TRBJ2-2	CASTLRAMFSGELFF	TGTGCCAGCACCTTGAGAGCGATGTTTTCCGGGGAGCTGTTTTTT
.	TRBV29-1	14	.	TRBJ1-1	CSVMGSLGNTEAFF	TGCAGCGTTATGGGGTCTTTGGGGAACACTGAAGCTTTCTTT
.	TRBV14	16	TRBD2	TRBJ2-7	CASSLLGTSATYEQYF	TGTGCCAGCAGCCTACTCGGGACTAGCGCGACCTACGAGCAGTACTTC
many	TRBV5-1	13	.	TRBJ2-5	CASAGAQGETQYF	TGCGCCAGCGCCGGGGCCCAGGGGGAGACCCAGTACTTC
few	TRBV3-1	14	.	TRBJ2-2	CASSQLLNTGELFF	TGTGCCAGCAGCCAGCTCCTAAACACCGGGGAGCTGTTTTTT
.	TRBV12-3/TRBV12-4	12	.	TRBJ2-1	CASSGGGVVSNF	TGTGCCAGCAGTGGGGGAGGAGTTGTTAGCAACTTC
.	TRBV4-2	17	.	TRBJ2-1	CASSQQPGVGSYNEQFF	TGTGCCAGCAGCCAACAGCCGGGAGTAGGGTCCTACAATGAGCAGTTCTTC
.	TRBV5-1	14	.	TRBJ1-1	CASSWDGPYTEAFF	TGCGCCAGCAGCTGGGACGGTCCCTACACTGAAGCTTTCTTT
few	TRBV6-1	16	TRBD2	TRBJ2-2	CASSKGSGSPTGELFF	TGTGCCAGCTCTAAGGGTAGCGGGAGCCCTACCGGGGAGCTGTTTTTT
.	TRBV15	16	TRBD1	TRBJ1-5	CATSSSQGKGNQPQHF	TGTGCCACCAGCAGCTCACAGGGGAAGGGCAATCAGCCCCAGCATTTT
.	TRBV7-2	16	TRBD2	TRBJ2-5	CASSFPHGRGSETQYF	TGTGCCAGCAGCTTCCCTCACGGGAGGGGTTCGGAGACCCAGTACTTC
few	TRBV24-1	16	TRBD2	TRBJ2-5	CATSDSRGGSGETQYF	TGTGCCACCAGTGATTCGAGGGGCGGGAGCGGCGAGACCCAGTACTTC
many	TRBV20-1	12	.	TRBJ2-1	CSARGAHNEQFF	TGCAGTGCTAGAGGAGCGCACAATGAGCAGTTCTTC
few	TRBV6-1	14	TRBD1	TRBJ1-1	CASAPGQGGTEAFF	TGTGCCAGCGCCCCAGGACAGGGGGGCACTGAAGCTTTCTTT
many	TRBV11-2	20	TRBD2	TRBJ2-2	CASSLTGTLRLAGDTGELFF	TGTGCCAGCAGCCTCACCGGGACGTTGAGACTAGCGGGAGACACCGGGGAGCTGTTTTTT
.	TRBV10-3	15	.	TRBJ2-3	CAISESDHYTDTQYF	TGTGCCATCAGTGAGTCCGACCATTACACAGATACGCAGTATTTT
few	TRBV28	14	TRBD2	TRBJ2-7	CASSFGGRYYEQYF	TGTGCCAGCAGTTTCGGCGGGAGATACTACGAGCAGTACTTC
many	TRBV7-9	16	TRBD2	TRBJ2-1	CASSLGLREGYNEQFF	TGTGCCAGCAGCCTAGGCCTCCGGGAGGGTTACAATGAGCAGTTCTTC
.	TRBV18	14	.	TRBJ1-4	CASSPGTSGEKLFF	TGTGCCAGCTCACCAGGTACCTCGGGGGAAAAACTGTTTTTT
.	TRBV7-2	15	.	TRBJ2-5	CASSSQPGAYETQYF	TGTGCCAGCAGTAGTCAACCAGGGGCGTACGAGACCCAGTACTTC
few	TRBV5-5	16	.	TRBJ2-5	CASSLESAKGYETQYF	TGTGCCAGCAGCTTGGAATCCGCAAAAGGATACGAGACCCAGTACTTC
.	TRBV29-1	11	TRBD1	TRBJ2-4	CSVNTGGGQYF	TGCAGCGTTAATACAGGGGGTGGACAGTACTTC
few	TRBV6-1	15	.	TRBJ2-3	CASSESGFSTDTQYF	TGTGCCAGCAGTGAGTCAGGTTTTAGCACAGATACGCAGTATTTT
many	TRBV29-1	13	TRBD2	TRBJ2-7	CSAQGLAGAGQYF	TGCAGCGCCCAGGGACTAGCGGGAGCGGGGCAGTACTTC
many	TRBV5-1	15	.	TRBJ2-6	CASSLELSGANVLTF	TGTGCCAGCAGCTTAGAGCTCTCTGGGGCCAACGTCCTGACTTTC
few	TRBV6-5	18	TRBD1	TRBJ2-5	CASSYSPPGQGFRETQYF	TGTGCCAGCAGTTACTCGCCACCGGGACAGGGATTCCGCGAGACCCAGTACTTC
few	TRBV5-4	15	.	TRBJ2-7	CASSRDGGGGYEQYF	TGTGCCAGCAGCCGTGATGGGGGAGGGGGCTACGAGCAGTACTTC
few	TRBV6-2/TRBV6-3	13	.	TRBJ1-2	CASTYQRTDGYTF	TGTGCCAGCACCTACCAACGGACAGATGGCTACACCTTC
.	TRBV6-2/TRBV6-3	14	.	TRBJ1-1	CASTRGDWYTEAFF	TGTGCCAGCACCCGCGGAGATTGGTACACTGAAGCTTTCTTT
few	TRBV20-1	13	.	TRBJ2-7	CSASGTGTQNEDF	TGCAGTGCTAGCGGTACCGGGACGCAAAACGAGGACTTC
.	TRBV4-1	15	TRBD2	TRBJ2-3	CASSRELAGANTQYF	TGCGCCAGCAGCCGCGAACTAGCGGGCGCAAATACGCAGTATTTT
few	TRBV5-1	14	TRBD2	TRBJ2-7	CASARGLALDEQYF	TGCGCCAGCGCTCGGGGACTAGCATTGGACGAGCAGTACTTC
.	TRBV20-1	15	TRBD1	TRBJ2-4	CSASEGQLAKNIQYF	TGCAGTGCTAGTGAGGGACAGCTAGCCAAAAACATTCAGTACTTC
few	TRBV27	14	TRBD2	TRBJ2-1	CASILAGDYNEQFF	TGTGCCAGCATCTTGGCGGGAGACTACAATGAGCAGTTCTTC
few	TRBV9	13	.	TRBJ2-5	CASSAAGKQTQYF	TGTGCCAGCAGCGCTGCAGGGAAGCAGACCCAGTACTTC